The subject of this entry is one T cell receptor (beta chain). What it recognizes is unknown. The data derive from a study of radiotherapy plus CTLA-4 blockade in lung cancer. Study overall: Disease control was achieved by approximately 30% of patients, and objective responses by 18%. Notes on the study in general: Radiotherapy with ipilimumab was followed by blood expansion of tumor-derived clones. Early clone dynamics of blood T cells, plus interferon-beta, reportedly predicted response best.

CDR1 and CDR2 (germline): GTSNPN, SVGIG (reference sequence). Trimming took off 0 bases at V and 7 bases at J, with 15 bases between the two ends. The CDR3 has 14 residues. Sequencing was performed with immunoSEQ multiplex PCR; in TCRdb, only in-frame clones are kept and a portion is missing. The sample records 58,000 or so clones, roughly 80% being singletons. Chemo-refractory metastatic non-small-cell lung cancer patients received focal radiation with ipilimumab CTLA-4 blockade. The TCR sequence derives from a human donor with non-small cell lung cancer who had a complete response to radiotherapy plus ipilimumab. The gene calls are TRBV30 and TRBJ1-1; no clear D. Source: peripheral blood, taken from a patient treated with radiotherapy plus ipilimumab. The CDR3 DNA is TGTGCCTGGAGTGTACTGGGCAGACAAGTTGAAGCTTTCTTT. Protein sequence: CAWSVLGRQVEAFF.